The clone carrying this T cell receptor beta chain was seen more than once but under ten times. The target antigen is unknown. The germline and genes are mouse ones. Read sequence stops 4 residues before the CDR3 end, and the germline J gene provides the missing end. The sample comes from a study of CD8+ T cells in alopecia areata. Study details: Female C3H/HeJ mice aged 7-10 weeks received skin from roughly 6-13-month-old C3H/HeJ donors with spontaneous alopecia. The study's findings and limits: Researchers report lesional scalp, most notably alopecia totalis/universalis, outstripped normal scalp in clonality. TCRs were shared less clearly across patients than in mice, possibly for HLA-related reasons. Among the cells sequenced in scalp samples are also the resident alphabeta T cells of normal skin.

The CDR3 is 12 residues long. Germline V lookup: CDR1 FNHDT, CDR2 SITEND (reference sequence). The V end lost 4 bases, the J end lost 3 bases, and 6 bases lay between the germline ends. Following RNA extraction, reverse transcription yielded cDNA that acted as the sequencing template. Here immunoSEQ multiplex PCR was the method, and the copy in TCRdb shows in-frame clones only, minus some. The sample holds around 300,000 clones, and no clone turns up only once. Sorting used CD4, CD8alpha, NKG2D, NKG2ACE and other markers on pooled cutaneous lymph node cells. Sequencing used CD4+ T cells sorted from a lymph node. The chain recombines TRBV19 with TRBJ2-3; D remains unclear. The clonotype was recovered from a C3H/HeJ mouse with alopecia areata. The mouse line has the MHC haplotype H2-k. The CDR3 DNA, read in part, is TGTGCCAGCAGTCCCCTCGCAGAA. Translating it yields CASSPLAE. The CDR3, in full, reads CASSPLAETLYF.